Sequencing of this T cell receptor (beta chain) was carried out in a study of vaccination and CD4 T cells after COVID-19. The wider study: Convalescent donors were composed of six males and four females, of whom two were Hispanic. Median time from second vaccine dose to sampling was roughly 76 days (14 to 241).

Cultured CD4+ T-cell DNA underwent Oncomine TCR Beta short-read sequencing. TCRdb used MiXCR to reprocess the PCR reads, holding one entry per CDR3 protein. Seen here are more than 8,500 distinct CDR3 sequences, around 59% observed once, and the top ten hold over 20%. Trimming left V 5 bases short and J 10 bases short, with 22 bases between. This CDR3 contains 14 residues. Germline V gene sequence: CDR1 SGHDT, CDR2 YYEEEE. Noted treatment: roughly ten-day PBMC culture with coronavirus spike peptide pools or control peptides (ViraFEST assay). Before the COVID-19 pandemic (2011-2018), CD4+ T cells were obtained from the unexposed donor. Half the medium was replaced with fresh IL-2 medium on days 3 and 7. In regard to this clonotype: Its antigen is unknown.

Regarding the study as a whole: SARS-CoV-2-reactive clonotypes rose nonsignificantly, with the median going from about 20 to 38.

Material for sequencing was CD4+ T cells from blood, cultured in vitro. The chain couples TRBV5-6 to TRBJ2-7; no clear D. The receptor was isolated from a human donor in good health. This chain's CDR3 is CASRDQNPRVLQYF. As DNA, the CDR3 is TGTGCCAGCAGGGATCAGAACCCAAGGGTGCTTCAGTACTTC.